This T cell receptor (beta chain) was recovered during a study of T cell responses to AZD1222 COVID-19 vaccine. For this clone: Its antigen is unidentified.

Sequenced by immunoSEQ multiplex PCR; TCRdb stores in-frame clones only, minus some. This sample yields 95,000 to 150,000 clones, of which about 93% are seen a single time; about 5% belongs to the top ten. Some second doses came at about 4 weeks and others at about 12 weeks; these were pooled. Study-wide results and caveats: Per reports, nearly half of all spike-specific TCRs target regions that are unmutated in variants. Sampling captured repertoires only after the peak T cell response. It should be noted that donors were predominantly white British and more often female, and clonal diversity was possibly underestimated.

This CDR3 contains 17 residues. CDR1 and CDR2 (germline): LGHNA, YSLEER. V gave up 8 bases and J gave up 3 bases; unmatched junction bases: 10. This receptor was taken from an adult who received the AZD1222 COVID-19 vaccine. The specimen comprised peripheral blood, sampled 28 days after the second AZD1222 dose. This rearrangement joins TRBV4-3 to TRBJ2-7; the match to TRBD2 covers 16 bases. The CDR3 coding sequence is TGCGCCAGCTCCACGGGACTAGCGGGAGGGTTGGACTACGAGCAGTACTTC. Its protein is CASSTGLAGGLDYEQYF.